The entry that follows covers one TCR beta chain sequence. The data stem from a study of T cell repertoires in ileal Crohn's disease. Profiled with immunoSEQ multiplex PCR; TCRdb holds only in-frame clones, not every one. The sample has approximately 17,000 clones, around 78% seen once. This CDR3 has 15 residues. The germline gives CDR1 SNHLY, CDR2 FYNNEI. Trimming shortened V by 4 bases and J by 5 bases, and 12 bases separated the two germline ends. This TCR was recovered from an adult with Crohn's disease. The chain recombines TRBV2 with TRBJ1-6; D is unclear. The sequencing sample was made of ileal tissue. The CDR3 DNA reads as TGTGCCAGCAGTGTTGAGGCAGTCAATAATTCACCCCTCCACTTT. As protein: CASSVEAVNNSPLHF. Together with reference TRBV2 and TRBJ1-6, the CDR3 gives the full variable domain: EPEVTQTPSHQVTQMGQEVILRCVPISNHLYFYWYRQILGQKVEFLVSFYNNEISEKSEIFDDQFSVERPDGSNFTLKIRSTKLEDSAMYFCASSVEAVNNSPLHFGNGTRLTVT.